This T cell receptor (beta chain) was captured in a study of cytomegalovirus exposure and HLA in healthy donors. Study-wide background: A subsequent analysis stated that the approximately 120 validation repertoires were run on the same platform as the roughly 670 first-cohort repertoires.

Whole-study findings and limits: Many donors shared some public TCRs, even though most TCR sequences were rare.

Germline V CDR1 and CDR2: SGHVS, FNYEAQ. V gave up 0 bases and J gave up 5 bases, with 8 bases separating them. The CDR3 runs 13 residues. TCRdb keeps only in-frame clones here, not all; method: immunoSEQ multiplex PCR. The table has 300,000 to 400,000 clones, roughly 89% seen once. Concerning this clone itself: Its antigen is currently unknown.

The TCR comes from a woman younger than 35 in good health and CMV-seronegative. Sequencing was done on a sample of PBMCs. The chain employs TRBV7-6 and TRBJ2-7; tentative D call: TRBD2 (6 bases). CDR3 bases: TGTGCCAGCAGCTTAGCGCGGAGGGACGAGCAGTACTTC. It yields the protein CASSLARRDEQYF.